This record concerns one TCR beta chain sequence. This CDR3 region has 14 residues. The V gene's germline CDR1 is SGHDT and CDR2 YYEEEE. Trimming removed 5 bases from V and 2 bases from J, with 10 bases in between. Original data processing: Nucleated cell counts were estimated from reference gene primer amplification. Sequencing was performed with immunoSEQ multiplex PCR; in TCRdb, only in-frame clones are kept and a portion is missing. The DNA gave D and trimming, while V, J and clone size come from that table. The data contain 350,000 or so clones, approximately 89% of them singletons. The data originate from a study of blood T cell repertoires in COVID-19. Study at large: The analysed material was cDNA or gDNA that came from T cells, B-cell-depleted T cells, or PBMCs.

This TCR came from a woman aged 60-75 years with COVID-19, enrolled during active disease. V usage is TRBV5-6 and J usage is TRBJ2-2; D is perhaps TRBD1 (6 bases). The sequenced material came from peripheral blood. CDR3 protein: CASSTQGNTGELFF. In DNA, the CDR3 is TGTGCCAGCAGTACACAGGGAAACACCGGGGAGCTGTTTTTT.